This T cell receptor beta chain was sequenced for a study of early T cells in non-severe SARS-CoV-2 infection. In the case of this clonotype: Its antigen is as yet unknown.

Notes on the study in general: VDJdb matching favored anti-spike CD8 responses, missing private and CD4 specificities.

Individual cDNA molecules carried attached unique molecular identifiers. TCRdb re-derived calls from the 5' RACE reads in MiXCR, one entry per CDR3 protein. The table shows approximately 97,000 distinct CDR3 sequences, with roughly 9.6% occurring only once. The sequence derives from an adult who was a healthcare worker with PCR-confirmed SARS-CoV-2 infection or an uninfected control (not recorded which). The sample in question was whole blood, obtained at baseline.

CDR3 protein: CSARGVGGLSYEQYF. In nucleotides, the CDR3 is TGCAGTGCTAGAGGGGTCGGGGGACTTAGCTACGAGCAGTACTTC. This chain joins TRBV20-1 and TRBJ2-7, with D possibly being TRBD2 (6 bases). Germline assignment: CDR1 DFQATT and CDR2 SNEGSKA (reference sequence). CDR3 length: 15 amino acids. V dropped 1 base and J dropped 3 bases, with 16 bases sitting between them.